This TCR beta chain was profiled in a study of blood T cell repertoires in COVID-19. Study context: The samples span acute and convalescent COVID-19 from the United States, Italy and Spain.

V was trimmed by 4 bases and J by 1 base, leaving 23 bases between them. Germline CDR1 LNHDA, CDR2 SQIVND (reference sequence). The CDR3 runs 19 residues. Original processing notes: Amplification from reference gene primers served as the basis for estimated nucleated cell counts. This table comes from immunoSEQ multiplex PCR, and its TCRdb copy is limited to in-frame clones, with some not included. V, J and clone size are those of that table, while D and trimming were read from the DNA. The sample includes about 260,000 clones, 80% to 90% of them seen just once. The chain links TRBV19 to TRBJ2-4; D is undetermined. The material sequenced was peripheral blood. The receptor was derived from a woman aged 40 to 49 with acute or convalescent COVID-19. The CDR3 nucleotides are TGTGCCAGTAGTAAAGGCCGAGGAGAGGCTCCATGGGCCAAAAACATTCAGTACTTC. Translated: CASSKGRGEAPWAKNIQYF.